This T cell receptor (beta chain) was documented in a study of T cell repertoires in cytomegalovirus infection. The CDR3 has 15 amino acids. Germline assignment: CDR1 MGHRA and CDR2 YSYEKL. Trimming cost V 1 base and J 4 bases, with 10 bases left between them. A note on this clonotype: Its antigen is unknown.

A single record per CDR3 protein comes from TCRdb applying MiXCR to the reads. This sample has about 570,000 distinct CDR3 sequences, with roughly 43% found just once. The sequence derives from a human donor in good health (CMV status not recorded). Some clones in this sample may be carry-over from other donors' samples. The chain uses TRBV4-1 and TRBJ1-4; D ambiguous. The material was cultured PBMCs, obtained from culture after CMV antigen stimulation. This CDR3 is CASSQVSRVNEKLFF. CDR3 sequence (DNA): TGCGCCAGCAGCCAAGTCTCAAGGGTTAATGAAAAACTGTTTTTT.